These 19 T cell receptor beta chains came from one sample sequenced in a study of blood T cell repertoires in COVID-19. Some clones are missing from TCRdb's copy, which holds only in-frame ones; the method was immunoSEQ multiplex PCR. Of around 250,000 clones in the sample, around 82% were seen once. Sequencing was performed on peripheral blood. The receptors were gathered from a human donor in a cohort sampled during active COVID-19.

This clone occurred once. The gene calls are TRBV4-2 and TRBJ1-2; maybe TRBD1 (6 bases). Deletions cut 5 bases from V and 4 bases from J, with 17 bases between. CDR1 LGHNA and CDR2 YNFKEQ come from the germline V gene. This CDR3 has 15 residues. The CDR3 region is CASSGQDRVLYGYTF. The CDR3 nucleotides are TGTGCCAGCAGCGGCCAGGACAGAGTCCTCTATGGCTACACCTTC.

V and J are TRBV11-2 and TRBJ2-7; no clear D. In germline, CDR1 is SGHAT, CDR2 FQNNGV. The V gene lost 1 base and the J gene lost 0 bases, with 10 bases spanning the gap. The CDR3 is 15 amino acids. CDR3 in amino acids: CASSLVSGSSYEQYF. The CDR3 nucleotides are TGTGCCAGCAGCTTAGTTTCAGGCAGCTCCTACGAGCAGTACTTC.

The rearrangement links TRBV5-6 to TRBJ2-2; no clear D. V was trimmed by 5 bases and J by 6 bases, leaving 11 bases between them. The CDR3 consists of 13 residues. Germline CDR1 is SGHDT and CDR2 is YYEEEE. The CDR3 DNA sequence: TGTGCCAGCAGTTCGTTCCAGGCCGGGGAGCTGTTTTTT. It codes for CASSSFQAGELFF. Drawing the rest from reference TRBV5-6 and TRBJ2-2, the complete variable domain is DAGVTQSPTHLIKTRGQQVTLRCSPKSGHDTVSWYQQALGQGPQFIFQYYEEEERQRGNFPDRFSGHQFPNYSSELNVNALLLGDSALYLCASSSFQAGELFFGEGSRLTVL.

V gene TRBV3-1 (or the pseudogene TRBV3-2) combines with J gene TRBJ1-6, with TRBD1 matching over 7 bases. The germline gives CDR1 LGHDT, CDR2 YNNKEL (reference sequence). The CDR3 runs to 16 residues. The ends lost 1 base at V and 7 bases at J; junction bases unmatched: 7. Here the CDR3 reads CASSQGDSRGNSPLHF. DNA of the CDR3: TGTGCCAGCAGCCAAGGGGACAGTAGGGGAAATTCACCCCTCCACTTT.

The V call is TRBV2, the J call TRBJ1-1, with TRBD1 matching 7 bases. The CDR3 spans 14 residues. In germline, CDR1 is SNHLY, CDR2 FYNNEI. V was clipped by 5 bases and J by 4 bases; unmatched bases: 7. The CDR3 here is CASSPGQDLTEAFF. CDR3 in DNA: TGTGCCAGCAGTCCCGGACAGGACCTCACTGAAGCTTTCTTT.

The chain joins TRBV10-2 to TRBJ1-6; no firm D call. Trimming removed 0 bases at V and 5 bases at J, with 11 bases between. CDR1 is WSHSY and CDR2 is SAAADI in the germline V gene. This CDR3 contains 16 residues. The CDR3 region has the DNA TGCGCCAGCAGTGAGTCGGAGGGTGTGGATAATTCACCCCTCCACTTT. Its protein product is CASSESEGVDNSPLHF.

This clone was observed once. The chain couples TRBV6-4 to TRBJ1-3; 7 bases align to TRBD1. Germline V gene sequence: CDR1 MRHNA, CDR2 SNTAGT. V was pared by 0 bases and J by 2 bases, with 1 base of the junction left unmatched. The CDR3 is made up of 15 amino acids. The chain's CDR3 is CASSDSTGPGNTIYF. As DNA, the CDR3 is TGTGCCAGCAGTGACTCGACAGGGCCTGGAAACACCATATATTTT.

This sequence joins TRBV5-5 and TRBJ1-1; 7 bases are shared with TRBD1. J lost 5 bases, V lost 4 bases, and 2 bases had no gene match. The germline V gene has CDR1 SGHKS and CDR2 YYEKEE (reference sequence). The CDR3 sequence is 12 residues long. The CDR3: CASSPGGTEAFF. CDR3 nucleotide sequence: TGTGCCAGCAGCCCAGGGGGAACTGAAGCTTTCTTT.

V usage is TRBV6-5 and J usage is TRBJ1-2; 9 bases agree with TRBD1. CDR1 and CDR2 from the germline V gene are MNHEY and SVGAGI. This CDR3 region has 15 residues. V lost 8 bases, J lost 4 bases, and 11 bases stayed unmatched. CDR3 nucleotide sequence: TGTGCCAGCCAGAATAACAGGGGGCACACCTATGGCTACACCTTC. The encoded protein is CASQNNRGHTYGYTF.

V and J are TRBV3-1 (or the pseudogene TRBV3-2) and TRBJ2-7; unclear D gene. V lost 1 base and J 5 bases, leaving 15 bases between the germline ends. Germline CDR1 reads LGHDT; CDR2 reads YNNKEL (reference sequence). The CDR3 has 15 amino acids. The CDR3 region is CASSQGPSTRHEQYF. The CDR3 DNA reads TGTGCCAGCAGCCAAGGGCCTTCGACTCGGCACGAGCAGTACTTC.

V gene TRBV6-5 combines with J gene TRBJ2-3, with D possibly being TRBD1 (6 bases). The germline V gene encodes CDR1 MNHEY and CDR2 SVGAGI. Between the trimmed V and J ends, which lost 3 bases and 2 bases, there was a span of 12 bases. This CDR3 spans 15 amino acids. The CDR3 DNA reads TGTGCCAGCAGTTATGGAGACAGGATCACAGATACGCAGTATTTT. Translated, it gives CASSYGDRITDTQYF.

The chain is built from TRBV9 and TRBJ2-7, with a tentative D call TRBD2 (5 bases). The CDR3 has 15 residues. The ends were cut back, 4 bases at V and 4 bases at J, with 18 bases in the middle. Germline CDR1 and CDR2: SGDLS and YYNGEE. The CDR3 coding sequence is TGTGCCAGCAGCCCTAGCAGATCGTCAACTTACGAGCAGTACTTC. It is translated as CASSPSRSSTYEQYF.

This clone was detected once. The V and J genes are TRBV27 and TRBJ2-7; weak D call: TRBD1 (8 bases). Deletions cut 5 bases from V and 6 bases from J, with 14 bases between. This CDR3 has 13 amino acids. Germline V gene sequence: CDR1 MNHEY, CDR2 SMNVEV (reference sequence). The chain's CDR3 is CASSRTGRVEQYF. CDR3 coding DNA: TGTGCCAGCAGTCGGACAGGGAGGGTCGAGCAGTACTTC.

The genes are TRBV28 and TRBJ1-5; D is uncertain. The V gene lost 0 bases and the J gene lost 6 bases, with 12 bases spanning the gap. The CDR3 loop spans 15 amino acids. Germline CDR1 is MDHEN and CDR2 is SYDVKM. The CDR3 DNA reads TGTGCCAGCAGTTTATGGCAGGTCCTCAGTCAGCCCCAGCATTTT. This gives the protein CASSLWQVLSQPQHF.

The chain joins TRBV24-1 to TRBJ2-3; possible D gene TRBD2, 6 bases. Germline CDR1 KGHDR, CDR2 SFDVKD. Trimming left V 1 base short and J 0 bases short, with 10 bases between. The CDR3 consists of 16 residues. The CDR3 sequence is CATSDLGGASTDTQYF. The CDR3 region has the DNA TGTGCCACCAGTGATTTAGGCGGGGCAAGCACAGATACGCAGTATTTT.

CDR3 amino acids: CAISLSRGQGSREQYF. CDR3 sequence (DNA): TGTGCCATCAGTCTTAGTAGAGGACAGGGGTCACGCGAGCAGTACTTC. V usage is TRBV10-3 and J usage is TRBJ2-7; 9 bases map to TRBD1. The CDR3 runs 16 residues. The germline CDR1 and CDR2 sequences are ENHRY and SYGVKD. J gave up 6 bases and V 5 bases, and 14 bases lay outside the gene matches.

The rearrangement links TRBV10-1 to TRBJ2-3; 8 bases are a match to TRBD2. The V gene end was trimmed by 3 bases and the J gene end by 1 base; junction bases not matched to a gene: 3. The V gene's germline CDR1 is WNHNN and CDR2 SYGVQD (reference sequence). There are 15 residues in the CDR3. The CDR3 here is CASSEPAGGTDTQYF. CDR3 bases: TGCGCCAGCAGTGAACCAGCGGGAGGCACAGATACGCAGTATTTT.

The chain has TRBV5-1 and TRBJ2-1; 7 bases are a match to TRBD1. The junction had 15 bases not matched to a gene; V was cut back by 4 bases and J by 5 bases. Germline V gene lookup returns CDR1 SGHRS and CDR2 YFSETQ. The CDR3 is 17 amino acids. CDR3 protein: CASSRLPGTANNNEQFF. In DNA, the CDR3 is TGCGCCAGCAGCCGACTTCCCGGGACAGCGAACAACAATGAGCAGTTCTTC.

The chain recombines TRBV3-1 (or the pseudogene TRBV3-2) with TRBJ1-1; 7 bases align to TRBD1. J lost 5 bases, V lost 7 bases, and 16 bases had no gene match. CDR1 and CDR2 from the germline V gene are LGHDT and YNNKEL (reference sequence). The CDR3 runs 16 residues. The CDR3 spells CASNAMTGFGVTEAFF. In nucleotides, the CDR3 is TGTGCCAGCAACGCCATGACAGGGTTCGGAGTTACTGAAGCTTTCTTT.